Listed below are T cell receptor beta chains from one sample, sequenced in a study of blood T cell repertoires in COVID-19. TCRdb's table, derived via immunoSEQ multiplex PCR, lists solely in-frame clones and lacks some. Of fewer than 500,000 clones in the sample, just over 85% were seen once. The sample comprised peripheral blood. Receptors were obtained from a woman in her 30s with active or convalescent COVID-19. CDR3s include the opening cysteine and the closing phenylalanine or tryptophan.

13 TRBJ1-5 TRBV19 CASWDRLNQPQHF
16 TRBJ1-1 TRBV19 CASSIDLGGMNTEAFF
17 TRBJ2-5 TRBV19 CASSIGGRGMYQETQYF
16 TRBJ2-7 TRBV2 CASSLKAGGSSYEQYF
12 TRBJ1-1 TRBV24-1 CATSDLTGTAFF
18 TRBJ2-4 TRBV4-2 CASSQGGQTSLAKNIQYF
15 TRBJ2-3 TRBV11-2 CASAGAGRSTDTQYF
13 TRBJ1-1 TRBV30 CAWSFQGITEAFF
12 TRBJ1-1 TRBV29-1 CSVGQGVTEAFF
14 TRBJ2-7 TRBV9 CASSPRQASNEQYF
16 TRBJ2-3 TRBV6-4 CASSGTSGDSTDTQYF
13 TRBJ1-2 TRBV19 CASRPQANYGYTF
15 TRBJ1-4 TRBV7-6 CASSLVGTGNEKLFF
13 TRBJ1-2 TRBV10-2 CASSVPGGYGYTF
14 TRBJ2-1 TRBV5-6 CASSLLLASNEQFF
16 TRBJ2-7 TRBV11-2 CASSGRNRGNSYEQYF
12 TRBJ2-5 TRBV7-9 CASSFSGETQYF
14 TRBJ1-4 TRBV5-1 CASSLDGTGKILFF
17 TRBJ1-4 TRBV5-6 CASSLKSLGREDEKLFF
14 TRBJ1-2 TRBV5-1 CASRETGGAYGYTF
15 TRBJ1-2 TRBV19 CASRIYGQGGSGYTF
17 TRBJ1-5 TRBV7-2 CASSFGTGALGNQPQHF
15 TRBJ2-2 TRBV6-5 CASSLQVFSAGELFF
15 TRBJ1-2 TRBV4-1 CASSQRGTGNYGYTF
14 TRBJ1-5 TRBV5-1 CASSLEQGYQPQHF
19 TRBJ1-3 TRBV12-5 CASGLAGTGGPYSGNTIYF
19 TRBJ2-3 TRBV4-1 CASSQVGLAGGPGTDTQYF
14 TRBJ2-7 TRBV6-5 CASRSGTPPYEQYF
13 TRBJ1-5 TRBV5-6 CASSLQEGQPQHF